This paragraph reports one TCR beta chain. CDR3 length equals 14 residues. Trimming took 6 bases from V and 0 from J; bases not matched to a gene: 4. Per germline, CDR1 MNHEY and CDR2 SVGAGI. This record comes from a study of shared clonotypes between healthy human individuals. The assay was immunoSEQ multiplex PCR, and TCRdb's table has in-frame clones only and misses some. The data show some 980,000 clones, 60% to 85% seen once. The receptor's source is a man aged 18 to 29 in good health. This rearrangement joins TRBV6-5 to TRBJ2-7; the match to TRBD2 covers 8 bases. Sequencing was carried out using memory CD4+ T cells sorted from blood. Sample subset: CD45RA-negative fraction. The CDR3 bases are TGTGCCAGCAGGGTAGCGGGAAGCTCCTACGAGCAGTACTTC. Protein sequence: CASRVAGSSYEQYF.